This TCR beta chain was found in a study of OX40 agonist ivuxolimab in advanced cancers. Study at large: One hepatocellular carcinoma and two cutaneous melanoma patients partially responded.

This clone has only one observation. Its antigen is not identified. V lost 3 bases to trimming and J lost 5 bases, with 13 bases between them. This CDR3 is built from 14 residues. CDR1 and CDR2 from the germline V gene are LNHDA and SQIVND (reference sequence). Libraries were prepared by immunoSEQ multiplex PCR; TCRdb keeps only in-frame clonotypes and omits some of them. The sample holds fewer than 75,000 clones, 88% seen once. General observations from the study: Among T cells, CD8+ cells averaged more expanded clones than CD4+ cells. Clonal expansion was seen in CD4+ and CD8+ blood T cells by week 6 at 0.1 to 3.0 mg/kg.

Autoimmune disease history or systemic immunosuppression disqualified patients. The chain links TRBV19 to TRBJ2-5; D perhaps matches TRBD1 (6 bases). The TCR sequence derives from an adult with an advanced solid tumor such as melanoma, head and neck, liver or kidney cancer. The source material was CD4+ or CD8+ T cells sorted from blood, sampled in a trial of the OX40 agonist ivuxolimab. CDR3: CASSIPGARETQYF. CDR3 nucleotide sequence: TGTGCCAGTAGTATCCCAGGGGCACGGGAGACCCAGTACTTC. The full variable domain, with the rest looked up from reference TRBV19 and TRBJ2-5, is DGGITQSPKYLFRKEGQNVTLSCEQNLNHDAMYWYRQDPGQGLRLIYYSQIVNDFQKGDIAEGYSVSREKKESFPLTVTSAQKNPTAFYLCASSIPGARETQYFGPGTRLLVL.